One sample yielded the 27 T cell receptor beta chains listed below, sequenced in a study of patients and donors after allogeneic stem cell transplantation (dated by TCRdb to 2018 to 2020). Libraries were prepared through RT-PCR. The sequencer listed for this sample is NextSeq 550. TCRdb cleaned the public reads at Q25 with fastp, built clones with MiXCR and kept in-frame beta chains. Rows merge per CDR3 protein into single entries with the most common DNA and genes. The sample contains roughly 940,000 distinct CDR3 sequences, about a sixth of them found a single time. The ten most abundant clones make up roughly 6.4% of the sample. The sequenced sample was blood, either unsorted or a sorted T cell fraction (not recorded which). These receptors were taken from a human donor who was either an allogeneic HSCT recipient or a stem cell or donor lymphocyte infusion donor (not recorded which). It is not recorded whose cells these are; they may come from a transplant donor.

The rearrangement joins TRBV12-3 or TRBV12-4 to TRBJ2-3; 10 bases line up with TRBD2. The ends lost 1 base at V and 3 bases at J; junction bases unmatched: 7. CDR3 length: 17 amino acids. This CDR3 is CASSLGLAGDRTDTQYF. Written as DNA, the CDR3 is TGTGCCAGCAGTTTAGGGCTAGCGGGAGACCGGACAGATACGCAGTATTTT.

This clonotype was counted between two and nine times. The chain uses TRBV12-5 and TRBJ2-7; the D gene could be TRBD1 or TRBD2 (5 bases each). Trimming left V 4 bases short and J 2 bases short, with 12 bases between. The CDR3 consists of 14 residues. CDR1 and CDR2 (germline): LGHNT, FRNRAP. The CDR3 DNA reads TGTGCTAGTGGTTCGTCGGGACGACCCTACGAGCAGTACTTC. This sequence encodes CASGSSGRPYEQYF.

This clonotype was counted a few times. This rearrangement joins TRBV5-1 to TRBJ2-7; 8 nucleotides match TRBD2. CDR1 is SGHRS, CDR2 YFSETQ, per germline. V trimming: 4 bases; J trimming: 3 bases; junction bases outside the gene matches: 12. CDR3 length equals 16 residues. This CDR3 is CASSLGSAGGIYEQYF. In DNA form, the CDR3 reads TGCGCCAGCAGCCTCGGCTCGGCGGGGGGTATCTACGAGCAGTACTTC.

In this sample, this clonotype turned up a few times. The CDR3 loop is CASSYGRRVYGYTF. The CDR3 DNA is TGTGCCAGCAGTTATGGTCGGAGGGTTTATGGCTACACCTTC. The rearrangement links TRBV6-5 to TRBJ1-2; the D is unclear. Trimming stripped 3 bases from V and 5 bases from J, with 13 bases between. Germline CDR1 is MNHEY and CDR2 is SVGAGI. The CDR3 consists of 14 residues.

This clonotype was detected a few times. The CDR3 nucleotides are TGCAGTGCTAGAGATCGGAGACTCACGGTCTCCGAGCAGTACTTC. Amino acids: CSARDRRLTVSEQYF. This chain connects TRBV20-1 to TRBJ2-7; D ambiguous. The CDR3 consists of 15 residues. Germline V gene data show CDR1 as DFQATT and CDR2 as SNEGSKA (reference sequence). V was trimmed by 0 bases and J by 6 bases, leaving 18 bases between them.

This clonotype was detected a few times. The genes are TRBV10-3 and TRBJ2-1, with D perhaps matching TRBD2 (5 bases). Germline V gene data show CDR1 as ENHRY and CDR2 as SYGVKD. CDR3 length equals 13 residues. Trimming cost V 3 bases and J 9 bases, with 12 bases left between them. This CDR3 reads CAISELEVVEQFF. The CDR3 region has the DNA TGTGCCATCAGTGAACTAGAGGTAGTTGAGCAGTTCTTC.

The V gene is TRBV27, the J gene TRBJ2-7; 9 bases match TRBD1. Germline V gene lookup returns CDR1 MNHEY and CDR2 SMNVEV (reference sequence). The CDR3 has 15 amino acids. Trimming cost V 4 bases and J 2 bases; bases outside gene matches: 6. The CDR3 DNA is TGTGCCAGCAGTTCCCGGGACAGGGTAACCTACGAGCAGTACTTC. Its protein product is CASSSRDRVTYEQYF.

The chain is built from TRBV5-1 and TRBJ2-1; the D is unclear. This CDR3 contains 15 residues. With 3 bases removed from V and 0 bases from J, the gap between germline ends came to 10 bases. Germline CDR1 and CDR2: SGHRS and YFSETQ. Here the CDR3 DNA reads TGCGCCAGCAGCTCAGAGGCTAGCTCCTACAATGAGCAGTTCTTC. The encoded protein is CASSSEASSYNEQFF.

The chain uses TRBV5-1 and TRBJ2-3, with D unclear. CDR3 length equals 15 residues. V gave up 0 bases and J gave up 4 bases, with 12 bases separating them. In germline, CDR1 is SGHRS, CDR2 YFSETQ. The CDR3 coding sequence is TGCGCCAGCAGCTTGGCACTAAGGGTTCCAGATACGCAGTATTTT. Protein sequence: CASSLALRVPDTQYF. Full variable domain (rest looked up from reference TRBV5-1 and TRBJ2-3): KAGVTQTPRYLIKTRGQQVTLSCSPISGHRSVSWYQQTPGQGLQFLFEYFSETQRNKGNFPGRFSGRQFSNSRSEMNVSTLELGDSALYLCASSLALRVPDTQYFGPGTRLTVL.

This clonotype was found a few times. This chain connects TRBV7-8 to TRBJ1-1; D call uncertain. Trimming cost V 7 bases and J 4 bases, with 13 bases left between them. CDR1 SGHVS and CDR2 FQNEAQ come from the germline V gene. The CDR3 consists of 13 residues. DNA for the CDR3: TGTGCCAGCACCCTCCTTGGGCGCACTGAAGCTTTCTTT. Translated, it gives CASTLLGRTEAFF.

The chain carries TRBV9 and TRBJ1-3; no definite D call. The CDR3 is 16 residues long. Germline CDR1 SGDLS, CDR2 YYNGEE. V was pared by 4 bases and J by 0 bases, with 14 bases between. The CDR3 sequence: CASSLQDGFSGNTIYF. Written as DNA, the CDR3 is TGTGCCAGCAGCCTTCAGGACGGCTTCTCTGGAAACACCATATATTTT.

This rearrangement joins TRBV7-6 to TRBJ1-1, with TRBD1 identical over 7 bases. Looked up from germline, CDR1 is SGHVS and CDR2 is FNYEAQ. The V segment lost 5 bases and the J segment 5 bases; nucleotides outside the gene matches: 11. This CDR3 has 15 residues. CDR3 loop: CASSPEAGGRTEAFF. Here the CDR3 DNA reads TGTGCCAGCAGCCCCGAGGCAGGGGGAAGAACTGAAGCTTTCTTT.

A few counts support this clonotype. The rearrangement links TRBV7-2 to TRBJ1-1; D not resolved. The CDR3 covers 14 residues. Germline V gene lookup returns CDR1 SGHTA and CDR2 FQGNSA. V lost 1 base, J lost 7 bases, and 13 bases lay in between. CDR3 nucleotides: TGTGCCAGCAGCTTAGAGGACCCTAGCTATGAAGCTTTCTTT. It specifies CASSLEDPSYEAFF.

This clonotype was detected only a few times. V usage is TRBV29-1 and J usage is TRBJ1-2; unclear D gene. Per germline, CDR1 SQVTM and CDR2 ANQGSEA. V was shortened by 4 bases and J by 8 bases, with 8 bases between the two germline ends. The CDR3 is 10 amino acids. The CDR3 sequence is CSVAGSGYTF. DNA of the CDR3: TGCAGCGTTGCGGGCTCCGGCTACACCTTC.

The sample holds one count of this clonotype. V is TRBV7-9 and J is TRBJ2-7, with unresolved D. Germline-derived CDR1 and CDR2 are SEHNR and FQNEAQ (reference sequence). Trimming left V 1 base short and J 5 bases short, with 12 bases between. This CDR3 contains 14 residues. CDR3: CASSLGAGPNEQYF. In nucleotides, the CDR3 is TGTGCCAGCAGCTTAGGGGCAGGTCCGAACGAGCAGTACTTC.

This clonotype was counted a few times. The chain combines TRBV5-1 with TRBJ2-1; 7 bases line up with TRBD1. J lost 3 bases, V lost 4 bases, and 7 bases had no gene match. The CDR3 sequence is 15 residues long. The germline V gene has CDR1 SGHRS and CDR2 YFSETQ. The CDR3 here is CASSPTGTVYNEQFF. CDR3 coding DNA: TGCGCCAGCAGCCCTACCGGGACAGTCTACAATGAGCAGTTCTTC.

This clonotype came up a few times. This chain uses TRBV20-1 with TRBJ2-1; TRBD1 matches 8 bases. The germline CDR1 and CDR2 sequences are DFQATT and SNEGSKA (reference sequence). With 6 bases clipped from V and 7 bases from J, the junction kept 11 bases outside the gene matches. This CDR3 is built from 14 residues. CDR3 sequence: CSAPPGQDMNEQFF. CDR3 nucleotide sequence: TGCAGTGCACCTCCGGGACAGGATATGAATGAGCAGTTCTTC.

The genes are TRBV7-9 and TRBJ1-2; D gene ambiguous. V lost 5 bases to trimming and J lost 7 bases, with 11 bases between them. The CDR3 is 12 amino acids. Germline CDR1 and CDR2: SEHNR and FQNEAQ (reference sequence). The CDR3 DNA is TGTGCCAGCAGCAAAACAGTAGTTGGCTACACCTTC. Residues: CASSKTVVGYTF.

V and J are TRBV4-1 and TRBJ2-4; TRBD1 might be the D (6 bases). Looked up from germline, CDR1 is MGHRA and CDR2 is YSYEKL. The CDR3 contains 17 residues. Trimming took off 1 base at V and 3 bases at J, with 16 bases between the two ends. CDR3 sequence reads: CASSQGGPNIFKNIQYF. Written as DNA, the CDR3 is TGCGCCAGCAGCCAAGGGGGGCCTAATATCTTCAAAAACATTCAGTACTTC.

The rearrangement links TRBV3-1 to TRBJ1-6; 7 nucleotides align to TRBD1. V lost 4 bases, J lost 8 bases, and 2 bases stayed unmatched. CDR1 is LGHDT, CDR2 YNNKEL, per germline (reference sequence). The CDR3 loop spans 13 amino acids. This CDR3 is CASSLGQDSPLHF. CDR3 sequence (DNA): TGTGCCAGCAGCCTTGGACAGGATTCACCCCTCCACTTT. Using reference TRBV3-1 and TRBJ1-6 for the parts outside the CDR3, the full variable domain is DTAVSQTPKYLVTQMGNDKSIKCEQNLGHDTMYWYKQDSKKFLKIMFSYNNKELIINETVPNRFSPKSPDKAHLNLHINSLELGDSAVYFCASSLGQDSPLHFGNGTRLTVT.

The genes are TRBV5-4 and TRBJ1-1; 7 bases agree with TRBD1. Germline V gives CDR1 SGHNT, CDR2 YYREEE (reference sequence). The CDR3 is 14 amino acids. V lost 1 base to trimming and J lost 5 bases; unmatched junction nucleotides: 5. CDR3 sequence (DNA): TGTGCCAGCAGCTTGATAGACAGGGCTACTGAAGCTTTCTTT. Its protein product is CASSLIDRATEAFF.

The chain couples TRBV12-3 or TRBV12-4 to TRBJ2-1; perhaps TRBD2 as D (7 bases). Trimming left V 6 bases short and J 7 bases short, with 19 bases between. The CDR3 is 15 residues long. CDR3 sequence (DNA): TGTGCCAGCAGCCCCTTGGGGGGGGCCCAAAATGAGCAGTTCTTC. Its translation: CASSPLGGAQNEQFF.

This clonotype was seen a handful of times. The V and J genes are TRBV6-2 or TRBV6-3 and TRBJ1-3; the D is unclear. Germline-derived CDR1 and CDR2 are MNHEY and SVGEGT. The length of the CDR3 is 13 residues. Trimming removed 4 bases at V and 4 bases at J, with 8 bases between. CDR3 sequence reads: CASSSAKGNTIYF. DNA of the CDR3: TGTGCCAGCAGTTCCGCCAAGGGAAACACCATATATTTT.

This clonotype was seen at least ten times. V usage is TRBV9 and J usage is TRBJ1-6, with 7 bases fitting TRBD1. The V gene's germline CDR1 is SGDLS and CDR2 YYNGEE. This CDR3 comprises 16 residues. The V and J ends lost 5 bases and 0 bases, in that order; junction bases with no gene match: 5. CDR3 sequence reads: CASSPGQSSYNSPLHF. The DNA for the CDR3 is TGTGCCAGCAGTCCGGGACAGAGCTCCTATAATTCACCCCTCCACTTT.

Ten or more counts support this clonotype. The CDR3 DNA reads TGTGCCAGCAGCAAACAGGGTAGCAATCAGCCCCAGCATTTT. Its translation is CASSKQGSNQPQHF. This sequence joins TRBV12-3 or TRBV12-4 and TRBJ1-5, with a tentative D call TRBD1 (6 bases). This CDR3 contains 14 residues. V lost 6 bases, J lost 0 bases, and 9 bases lay in between.

The CDR3 sequence is CASSYRTGLAYNEQFF. CDR3 sequence (DNA): TGTGCCAGCAGTTACCGCACGGGACTAGCGTACAATGAGCAGTTCTTC. This chain joins TRBV6-5 and TRBJ2-1; 10 nucleotides line up with TRBD2. This CDR3 is 16 amino acids long. Germline CDR1 MNHEY, CDR2 SVGAGI. After removal of 2 bases from V and 4 bases from J, the junction contained 5 bases not matched to a gene.

The J gene is TRBJ2-1, the V gene TRBV20-1, with 8 bases lining up with TRBD2. Germline CDR1 and CDR2: DFQATT and SNEGSKA (reference sequence). J lost 7 bases, V lost 5 bases, and 10 bases had no gene match. CDR3 size: 14 residues. The CDR3 loop is CSAELGLALNEQFF. The CDR3 region has the DNA TGCAGTGCTGAACTCGGACTAGCTCTGAATGAGCAGTTCTTC.